This T cell receptor (beta chain) was found in a study of naive CD8 T cells in extremely preterm neonates. Whole-study results and caveats: Preterm infants showed shorter CDR3s, fewer N additions and less trimming than older groups.

About this clone: What it recognizes is unknown.

Germline V gene sequence: CDR1 WNHNN, CDR2 SYGVQD (reference sequence). With 7 bases removed from V and 7 bases from J, the gap between germline ends came to 16 bases. This CDR3 region has 14 residues. Libraries were prepared by immunoSEQ multiplex PCR; TCRdb keeps only in-frame clonotypes and omits some of them. This sample has about 5,800 clones; 95% to 98% occur once, and the top ten carry approximately 0.76%. The clonotype originates from a human donor in good health. Sequenced sample: naive CD8+ T cells from blood. V is TRBV10-1 and J is TRBJ2-2; possible D gene TRBD1, 6 bases. The CDR3 sequence is CASNQQGFHGELFF. The CDR3 DNA follows: TGCGCCAGCAACCAGCAGGGGTTTCACGGGGAGCTGTTTTTT.